A single sample gave rise to the 29 T cell receptor beta chains below, sequenced in a study of blood T cells in healthy people across ages. PCR was performed a second time for about 6 to 12 cycles using a sample-barcoded 5' primer and a J-beta primer mix. TCRdb ran MiXCR on the 5' RACE reads and lists one entry per CDR3 protein. The repertoire holds some 930,000 distinct CDR3 sequences, with 29% as singletons. The data were also submitted as part of a second study, on T cells of mothers and their children.

The sequenced sample consisted of blood. The receptors were sampled from a woman between 40 and 55 years old in good health.

J is TRBJ1-1 and V is TRBV5-1; D is unresolved. Germline loops: CDR1 SGHRS, CDR2 YFSETQ. Trimming stripped 0 bases from V and 1 base from J, with 7 bases between. This CDR3 has 14 amino acids. CDR3 amino acids: CASSLDSWNTEAFF. The CDR3, as DNA: TGCGCCAGCAGCTTGGACTCGTGGAACACTGAAGCTTTCTTT.

The chain uses TRBV7-9 and TRBJ2-3; D uncertain. The CDR3 consists of 16 residues. V lost 5 bases and J lost 2, with 17 bases in between. Germline V lookup: CDR1 SEHNR, CDR2 FQNEAQ (reference sequence). CDR3 protein: CASSNRARRDTDTQYF. The CDR3 DNA is TGTGCCAGCAGCAATAGGGCGCGAAGGGACACAGATACGCAGTATTTT.

Comment on this clonotype: Just one base apart from a much larger clone, this may be a read error. The V gene is TRBV20-1, the J gene TRBJ2-7, with 10 bases that match TRBD1. There are 12 residues in the CDR3. The germline gives CDR1 DFQATT, CDR2 SNEGSKA (reference sequence). CDR3 sequence reads: CSAAGQGFEQDF. In DNA, the CDR3 is TGCAGTGCGGCGGGACAGGGGTTCGAGCAGGACTTC.

This clonotype has just a few counts. V and J are TRBV5-6 and TRBJ2-7; D call uncertain. Trimming removed 2 bases at V and 2 bases at J, with 14 bases between. The germline CDR1 and CDR2 sequences are SGHDT and YYEEEE. CDR3 length equals 15 residues. The CDR3 sequence is CASSLPGPGAYEQYF. Here the CDR3 DNA reads TGTGCCAGCAGCTTACCAGGACCTGGGGCCTACGAGCAGTACTTC.

A word on this clonotype: A much more abundant neighbour one base away suggests this may be a read error. V is TRBV20-1 and J is TRBJ2-3, with TRBD2 matching 14 bases. The germline gives CDR1 DFQATT, CDR2 SNEGSKA (reference sequence). The CDR3 consists of 16 residues. The CDR3 nucleotides read TGCGGTGCTAGAGCCTTGGGACTAGCGGGGGCGTCAACGCAGTATTTT. This codes for CGARALGLAGASTQYF.

This clonotype has a handful of counts. The rearrangement uses TRBV18 and TRBJ1-1; D ambiguous. The germline V gene has CDR1 KGHSH and CDR2 LQKENI. The CDR3 runs to 12 residues. V shed 3 bases and J shed 11 bases, with 13 bases lying between them. DNA of the CDR3: TGTGCCAGCTCACCGGCACAGTATCGGGCTTTCTTT. As protein: CASSPAQYRAFF.

V gene TRBV6-4 combines with J gene TRBJ2-1; no reliable D call. The V end was cut by 5 bases, the J end by 3 bases, with 14 bases between. Germline assignment: CDR1 MRHNA and CDR2 SNTAGT. The CDR3 is 15 amino acids. CDR3 residues: CASSRLRRGYNEQFF. The CDR3 DNA sequence: TGTGCCAGCAGTCGTCTGCGGCGCGGCTACAATGAGCAGTTCTTC.

The V and J genes are TRBV2 and TRBJ1-1; D not resolved. Trimming left V 1 base short and J 4 bases short, with 4 bases between. From germline, CDR1 is SNHLY and CDR2 FYNNEI. The CDR3 contains 12 residues. CDR3 nucleotides: TGTGCCAGCAGTGAAGTCCCCACTGAAGCTTTCTTT. It is translated as CASSEVPTEAFF. Using reference TRBV2 and TRBJ1-1 for the parts outside the CDR3, the full variable domain is EPEVTQTPSHQVTQMGQEVILRCVPISNHLYFYWYRQILGQKVEFLVSFYNNEISEKSEIFDDQFSVERPDGSNFTLKIRSTKLEDSAMYFCASSEVPTEAFFGQGTRLTVV.

This chain links TRBV5-1 with TRBJ2-1, with 9 bases identical to TRBD2. The DNA end is more similar to TRBJ2-7, so the J call may be wrong. The CDR3 has 18 residues. The germline V gene has CDR1 SGHRS and CDR2 YFSETQ. Here the CDR3 DNA reads TGCGCCAGCAGCTTGGCAGCGGGGGGACTGAGCTCCTACAATGAGCAGTACTTC. It translates to CASSLAAGGLSSYNEQYF.

The V and J genes are TRBV7-2 and TRBJ2-6; no clear D gene. Germline CDR1 and CDR2: SGHTA and FQGNSA. This CDR3 has 15 residues. Trimming left V 3 bases short and J 1 base short, with 7 bases between. The CDR3 spells CASSFGDSGANVLTF. CDR3 coding DNA: TGTGCCAGCAGCTTTGGGGATTCTGGGGCCAACGTCCTGACTTTC. Supplemented by reference TRBV7-2 and TRBJ2-6, the full variable domain reads GAGVSQSPSNKVTEKGKDVELRCDPISGHTALYWYRQSLGQGLEFLIYFQGNSAPDKSGLPSDRFSAERTGGSVSTLTIQRTQQEDSAVYLCASSFGDSGANVLTFGAGSRLTVL.

This sequence joins TRBV7-2 and TRBJ2-2; 15 nucleotides agree with TRBD2. The CDR3 is 18 amino acids. From germline, CDR1 is SGHTA and CDR2 FQGNSA. V was pared by 3 bases and J by 2 bases, with 4 bases of the junction left unmatched. In DNA, the CDR3 is TGTGCCAGCAGCTTTGGACTAGCGGGGGGGCCTAACACCGGGGAGCTGTTTTTT. It encodes CASSFGLAGGPNTGELFF.

This clonotype was detected ten times or more. The V gene is TRBV27, the J gene TRBJ2-6, with 8 positions matching TRBD1. Looked up from germline, CDR1 is MNHEY and CDR2 is SMNVEV (reference sequence). This CDR3 comprises 17 residues. V lost 6 bases, J lost 0 bases, and 7 bases stayed unmatched. Written as DNA, the CDR3 is TGTGCCAGCAGCCCGACAGGGGTACTCTCTGGGGCCAACGTCCTGACTTTC. Its translation: CASSPTGVLSGANVLTF.

This chain uses TRBV27 with TRBJ1-2, with D unresolved. Germline CDR1 MNHEY, CDR2 SMNVEV (reference sequence). This CDR3 has 14 residues. Trimming pared 5 bases from V and 4 bases from J, leaving 14 bases between. CDR3 nucleotide sequence: TGTGCCAGCAGTCCTCCAGGCAGTTGCTATGGCTACACCTTC. As protein: CASSPPGSCYGYTF.

V is TRBV10-3 and J is TRBJ2-5; TRBD1 matches 7 bases. CDR3 length equals 15 residues. Germline lookup yields CDR1 ENHRY and CDR2 SYGVKD. Germline trimming cut 0 bases from V and 5 bases from J; bases unmatched to any gene: 6. This chain's CDR3 is CAISESKDREETQYF. As DNA, the CDR3 is TGTGCCATCAGTGAGTCCAAAGACAGGGAGGAGACCCAGTACTTC.

This clonotype appeared a few times. The V and J genes are TRBV2 and TRBJ1-5; TRBD1 agrees at 7 bases. CDR1 and CDR2 from the germline V gene are SNHLY and FYNNEI. The junction had 9 bases not matched to a gene; V was cut back by 7 bases and J by 3 bases. The CDR3 spans 15 residues. The CDR3 sequence is CASNFQQGLNQPQHF. In nucleotides, the CDR3 is TGTGCCAGCAACTTTCAACAGGGGCTCAATCAGCCCCAGCATTTT.

As regards this clonotype: This sequence may be a read error, since a much larger clone differs from it by one base. The chain links TRBV4-1 to TRBJ2-1; tentatively, D is TRBD1 (6 bases). This CDR3 is built from 13 residues. Germline CDR1 reads MGHRA; CDR2 reads YSYEKL. CDR3 coding DNA: TGCGCCAGCGGCCAAGGACAGCGCAATGAGCAGTTCTTC. The encoded protein is CASGQGQRNEQFF.

In its sample, this clonotype was seen many times. The chain uses TRBV7-2 and TRBJ2-2; D gene uncertain. V was cut by 3 bases and J by 6 bases, with 14 bases left in between. From germline, CDR1 is SGHTA and CDR2 FQGNSA. This CDR3 is 15 amino acids long. The CDR3 protein is CASSFQKGSAGELFF. The CDR3 region has the DNA TGTGCCAGCAGCTTCCAGAAGGGATCGGCCGGGGAGCTGTTTTTT.

This clonotype was seen many times. The V and J genes are TRBV9 and TRBJ2-1, with D perhaps being TRBD1 or TRBD2 (5 bases each). Trimming cost V 0 bases and J 2 bases, with 12 bases left between them. The germline gives CDR1 SGDLS, CDR2 YYNGEE. The CDR3 has 16 amino acids. In DNA form, the CDR3 reads TGTGCCAGCAGCGTAGAACCGGGGCTGGCCTACAATGAGCAGTTCTTC. This sequence encodes CASSVEPGLAYNEQFF.

V usage is TRBV6-5 and J usage is TRBJ1-1, with no clear D. Trimming took off 2 bases at V and 0 bases at J, with 4 bases between the two ends. This CDR3 has 13 amino acids. The germline gives CDR1 MNHEY, CDR2 SVGAGI. CDR3 nucleotide sequence: TGTGCCAGCAGTTACAACCTGAACACTGAAGCTTTCTTT. Translation gives CASSYNLNTEAFF.

A remark on this clonotype: At one boundary the junction diverges from the germline segment, which might be a read error. V and J are TRBV28 and TRBJ1-2; no clear D gene. This CDR3 has 14 amino acids. Looked up from germline, CDR1 is MDHEN and CDR2 is SYDVKM. The CDR3 sequence is CAGSLAGFTTGYTF. The CDR3, as DNA: TGTGCCGGCAGTTTGGCAGGTTTTACGACGGGCTACACCTTC.

The J gene is TRBJ2-7, the V gene TRBV6-5; 9 nucleotides align to TRBD2. The trim removed 5 bases at V and 5 bases at J, leaving 10 bases unmatched. Germline V lookup: CDR1 MNHEY, CDR2 SVGAGI. This CDR3 has 15 residues. CDR3 sequence reads: CASSPMFAGGNEQYF. CDR3 nucleotide sequence: TGTGCCAGCAGTCCCATGTTTGCGGGAGGGAACGAGCAGTACTTC.

With respect to this clonotype: Germline is not matched at one junction end, which may reflect a read error. This chain's CDR3 is CSAVPNSNQPRHF. CDR3 nucleotides: TGCAGTGCTGTACCGAATAGTAATCAGCCCCGGCATTTT. V and J are TRBV20-1 and TRBJ1-5; D is undetermined. CDR1 is DFQATT and CDR2 is SNEGSKA in the germline V gene (reference sequence). The CDR3 length is 13 residues.

The CDR3 DNA reads TGTGCCAGCGGCCGGTCGAACACTGAAGCTTTCTTT. It specifies CASGRSNTEAFF. The chain has TRBV3-1 and TRBJ1-1; no reliable D call. Looked up from germline, CDR1 is LGHDT and CDR2 is YNNKEL (reference sequence). The V end lost 8 bases, the J end lost 1 base, and 8 bases lay between the germline ends. The CDR3 runs to 12 residues.

This clonotype was seen ten or more times. This chain connects TRBV27 to TRBJ2-5, with 13 bases that match TRBD2. The V gene's germline CDR1 is MNHEY and CDR2 SMNVEV (reference sequence). This CDR3 comprises 15 residues. The trim removed 5 bases at V and 3 bases at J, leaving 3 bases unmatched. The CDR3 sequence: CASSLLAGGKETQYF. In nucleotides, the CDR3 is TGTGCCAGCAGTCTACTAGCGGGGGGGAAAGAGACCCAGTACTTC.

As to this clonotype: This clone may be a read error of a much larger clone one base away. This chain uses TRBV11-2 with TRBJ2-7; 9 positions agree with TRBD2. The CDR3 is 15 amino acids. J gave up 4 bases and V 1 base, and 5 bases lay outside the gene matches. Looked up from germline, CDR1 is SGHAT and CDR2 is FQNNGV. CDR3 residues: CASSLGGLAWYEQYF. Here the CDR3 DNA reads TGTGCCAGCAGCTTAGGCGGACTAGCGTGGTACGAGCAGTACTTC.

The V and J genes are TRBV2 and TRBJ2-7; 10 positions agree with TRBD1. The CDR3 loop spans 13 amino acids. J lost 10 bases, V lost 1 base, and 4 bases had no gene match. Germline V gene sequence: CDR1 SNHLY, CDR2 FYNNEI. The CDR3, as DNA: TGTGCCAGCAGTGAAGGGACAGGGGGGCCCCAGTACTTC. Translation: CASSEGTGGPQYF.

This chain uses TRBV5-1 with TRBJ1-1, with D possibly matching TRBD1 (6 bases). In germline, CDR1 is SGHRS, CDR2 YFSETQ. V was cut by 5 bases and J by 0 bases, with 14 bases left in between. The CDR3 consists of 15 residues. CDR3 nucleotide sequence: TGCGCCAGCAGACAGGGATCAACGATGAACACTGAAGCTTTCTTT. This codes for CASRQGSTMNTEAFF. The variable domain in full, completed from reference TRBV5-1 and TRBJ1-1, reads KAGVTQTPRYLIKTRGQQVTLSCSPISGHRSVSWYQQTPGQGLQFLFEYFSETQRNKGNFPGRFSGRQFSNSRSEMNVSTLELGDSALYLCASRQGSTMNTEAFFGQGTRLTVV.

As concerns this clonotype: A read error may explain this, as a much larger clone is one base away. This sequence joins TRBV6-2 or TRBV6-3 and TRBJ2-7; tentative D call: TRBD1 (5 bases). The CDR3 is 15 amino acids. The germline gives CDR1 MNHEY, CDR2 SVGEGT. V dropped 7 bases and J dropped 2 bases, with 18 bases sitting between them. Here the CDR3 DNA reads TGTGCCAGCAATACAATGACGGACACCCCCTACGAGCAGTACTTC. This sequence encodes CASNTMTDTPYEQYF.

The chain links TRBV7-2 to TRBJ1-2; 10 bases are a match to TRBD1. Germline V lookup: CDR1 SGHTA, CDR2 FQGNSA. V lost 5 bases, J lost 2 bases, and 2 bases stayed unmatched. The CDR3 consists of 14 residues. The CDR3, as DNA: TGTGCCAGCAGCGACAGGGGGCGGAACTATGGCTACACCTTC. Translating gives CASSDRGRNYGYTF.